This is a list of T cell receptor beta chains from one sample in a study of blood T cell repertoires in COVID-19. Here immunoSEQ multiplex PCR was the method, and the copy in TCRdb shows in-frame clones only, minus some. The top ten hold about 1.6% of the sample, which has 120,000 or so clones, 70% to 90% seen once. The specimen sequenced was peripheral blood. The receptors come from a human donor in a cohort sampled during active COVID-19. The CDR3 runs from the conserved cysteine through the conserved F or W. D genes are given only for firm matches. Rows may omit the clone size; those that give it use once, few, many or a size class.

V gene	J gene	clone size	D gene	CDR3 protein	CDR3 DNA
TRBV4-2	TRBJ1-6	-	-	CASSQDFGGASPLHF	TGTGCCAGCAGCCAAGATTTCGGAGGGGCCTCACCCCTCCACTTT
TRBV15	TRBJ2-5	-	-	CATSRRLGLSSETQYF	TGTGCCACCAGCAGAAGATTGGGACTTTCCTCAGAGACCCAGTACTTC
TRBV27	TRBJ2-1	-	-	CASSLMLNYNEQFF	TGTGCCAGCAGTTTAATGCTAAACTACAATGAGCAGTTCTTC
TRBV3-1/TRBV3-2	TRBJ2-1	-	-	CASSQEGRSWRQFF	TGTGCCAGCAGCCAAGAAGGTCGGTCGTGGAGGCAGTTCTTC
TRBV18	TRBJ2-1	-	-	CASSPISSYNEQFF	TGTGCCAGCTCACCTATTAGCTCCTACAATGAGCAGTTCTTC
TRBV6-5	TRBJ1-6	-	-	CASNREYNSPLHF	TGTGCCAGCAACAGGGAGTATAATTCACCCCTCCACTTT
TRBV29-1	TRBJ2-7	few	-	CSVGGLAVYEQYF	TGCAGCGTTGGGGGGCTAGCGGTATACGAGCAGTACTTC
TRBV19	TRBJ2-1	-	TRBD2	CASSIGQAGGLEQFF	TGTGCCAGTAGTATAGGCCAAGCGGGGGGTCTCGAGCAGTTCTTC
TRBV19	TRBJ2-7	-	-	CASSISSRNTYEQYF	TGTGCCAGTAGTATTTCTAGTCGGAACACCTACGAGCAGTACTTC
TRBV3-1/TRBV3-2	TRBJ2-3	few	TRBD1	CASSHPDRGLESQYF	TGTGCCAGCAGCCACCCGGACAGGGGGTTGGAGTCGCAGTATTTT
TRBV14	TRBJ2-3	-	-	CASSQHQSTDTQYF	TGTGCCAGCAGCCAGCACCAGTCCACAGATACGCAGTATTTT
TRBV28	TRBJ1-5	-	-	CASTFTRGGQPQHF	TGTGCCAGTACATTCACGCGAGGGGGACAGCCCCAGCATTTT
TRBV4-1	TRBJ2-1	once	-	CASSQESAGRYNEQFF	TGCGCCAGCAGCCAAGAATCCGCGGGGCGATACAATGAGCAGTTCTTC
TRBV5-1	TRBJ1-2	-	TRBD1	CASSNRDRNYGYTF	TGCGCCAGCAGCAACCGGGACAGAAACTATGGCTACACCTTC
TRBV18	TRBJ1-4	-	-	CASSPYRETNEKLFF	TGTGCCAGCTCACCCTACAGGGAGACTAATGAAAAACTGTTTTTT
TRBV10-3	TRBJ1-2	-	-	CAISESTTEYNYGYTF	TGTGCCATCAGTGAGTCGACGACAGAATATAACTATGGCTACACCTTC
TRBV7-2	TRBJ2-7	-	TRBD2	CASSLALLAAYEQYF	TGTGCCAGCAGCTTAGCACTCCTAGCGGCCTACGAGCAGTACTTC
TRBV28	TRBJ2-3	once	TRBD2	CASSLRREGPDTQYF	TGTGCCAGCAGTTTAAGGCGGGAGGGTCCAGATACGCAGTATTTT
TRBV11-2	TRBJ2-7	-	TRBD1	CASSLVRGGPVYEQYF	TGTGCCAGCAGCTTAGTGCGAGGGGGCCCTGTCTACGAGCAGTACTTC
TRBV6-6	TRBJ1-6	once	-	CASSYRADRYSPLHF	TGTGCCAGCAGTTACCGCGCGGACAGATATTCACCCCTCCACTTT
TRBV19	TRBJ2-5	-	TRBD2	CASGAGGLAGFQETQYF	TGTGCCAGCGGTGCAGGGGGACTAGCGGGATTTCAAGAGACCCAGTACTTC
TRBV29-1	TRBJ1-1	few	TRBD1	CSVVQGGTEAFF	TGCAGCGTCGTACAGGGGGGCACTGAAGCTTTCTTT
TRBV6-6	TRBJ2-5	-	-	CASSRRGETQYF	TGTGCCAGCAGCCGGAGGGGTGAGACCCAGTACTTC
TRBV7-9	TRBJ1-2	-	-	CASSRENPNYGYTF	TGTGCCAGCAGCCGTGAGAACCCTAACTATGGCTACACCTTC
TRBV5-4	TRBJ1-1	-	TRBD1	CASSPGQTSQAFF	TGTGCCAGCAGCCCGGGACAGACGAGCCAAGCTTTCTTT
TRBV4-1	TRBJ2-7	-	TRBD2	CASGRDLARTYEQYF	TGCGCCAGCGGGAGGGATCTAGCGCGAACCTACGAGCAGTACTTC
TRBV4-1	TRBJ1-5	few	TRBD1	CASSPRGGNQPQHF	TGCGCCAGCAGCCCCAGGGGGGGCAATCAGCCCCAGCATTTT
TRBV2	TRBJ2-1	-	TRBD2	CASSELAGAEQFF	TGTGCCAGCAGTGAACTAGCGGGAGCCGAGCAGTTCTTC
TRBV7-9	TRBJ2-5	once	TRBD2	CASSSPSGRVGETQYF	TGTGCCAGCAGCTCTCCTAGCGGGAGGGTGGGAGAGACCCAGTACTTC
TRBV15	TRBJ2-7	-	TRBD1	CATSRQYPGQGHYEQYF	TGTGCCACCAGCAGACAGTATCCGGGACAGGGACACTACGAGCAGTACTTC
TRBV10-2	TRBJ1-3	once	-	CASSGPPGNTIYF	TGCGCCAGCAGTGGGCCACCTGGAAACACCATATATTTT
TRBV28	TRBJ1-2	-	-	CASSFTGIERYGYTF	TGTGCCAGCAGTTTTACGGGAATTGAGCGCTATGGCTACACCTTC
TRBV4-1	TRBJ1-1	-	-	CASSQGLARNTEAFF	TGCGCCAGCAGCCAGGGCTTGGCCAGGAACACTGAAGCTTTCTTT
TRBV5-1	TRBJ2-3	-	-	CASSRGRDTQYF	TGCGCCAGCTCAAGGGGTCGAGATACGCAGTATTTT
TRBV5-4	TRBJ2-3	-	TRBD1	CASSPNRGRIDTQYF	TGTGCCAGCAGCCCTAACAGGGGGCGAATAGATACGCAGTATTTT
TRBV19	TRBJ2-7	-	-	CASSIGLIYEQYF	TGTGCCAGTAGTATAGGCCTAATCTACGAGCAGTACTTC
TRBV6-5	TRBJ2-2	-	TRBD1	CASRIGGLNTGELFF	TGTGCCAGCAGAATAGGGGGCTTGAACACCGGGGAGCTGTTTTTT
TRBV6-4	TRBJ2-7	once	-	CASNPPHLRISPLEQYF	TGTGCCAGCAATCCTCCGCACCTCAGGATTAGTCCCCTCGAGCAGTACTTC
TRBV7-6	TRBJ1-1	-	-	CASSLGSQGVTEAFF	TGTGCCAGCAGCCTTGGGTCGCAGGGTGTCACTGAAGCTTTCTTT
TRBV6-5	TRBJ1-1	few	-	CATNYRESTEAFF	TGTGCCACTAATTACAGGGAGTCCACTGAAGCTTTCTTT
TRBV15	TRBJ2-6	-	-	CATSREAVGAGANVLTF	TGTGCCACCAGCAGAGAGGCGGTCGGTGCTGGGGCCAACGTCCTGACTTTC
TRBV30	TRBJ2-5	-	-	CAWSADTLQETQYF	TGTGCCTGGAGTGCCGACACCCTACAAGAGACCCAGTACTTC
TRBV19	TRBJ2-6	-	TRBD1	CASSKGQGDSGANVLTF	TGTGCCAGTAGTAAGGGACAGGGAGACTCTGGGGCCAACGTCCTGACTTTC
TRBV5-1	TRBJ2-7	-	TRBD1	CTSSRMGQGAGEQYF	TGCACCAGCAGCCGCATGGGACAGGGGGCAGGGGAGCAGTACTTC
TRBV24-1	TRBJ2-3	-	-	CATRRAGGTDTQYF	TGTGCCACCCGGAGGGCTGGAGGCACAGATACGCAGTATTTT
TRBV30	TRBJ1-3	-	-	CAWSGGPISGNTIYF	TGTGCCTGGAGTGGGGGCCCGATCTCTGGAAACACCATATATTTT
TRBV12-5	TRBJ2-1	-	TRBD1	CASGLVPGQGLDEQFF	TGTGCTAGTGGTTTGGTCCCGGGACAGGGGCTCGATGAGCAGTTCTTC
TRBV3-1/TRBV3-2	TRBJ2-1	-	-	CASSPLLLYNEQFF	TGTGCCAGCAGCCCCCTCTTACTCTACAATGAGCAGTTCTTC
TRBV10-3	TRBJ1-4	-	-	CAISESRTANEKLFF	TGTGCCATCAGTGAGTCAAGGACAGCGAATGAAAAACTGTTTTTT